This TCR beta chain was identified during a study of blood T cells in healthy people across ages. The germline V gene has CDR1 MNHEY and CDR2 SVGAGI. V lost 8 bases and J 6 bases, leaving 16 bases between the germline ends. This CDR3 contains 14 residues. For the second PCR, which ran for roughly 6 to 11 cycles, a sample-barcoded 5' primer and a J-beta primer mix were used. TCRdb used MiXCR to reprocess the 5' RACE reads, holding one entry per CDR3 protein. This sample has about 1,800,000 distinct CDR3 sequences, with 28% found just once. This clonotype was seen only a few times. The chain is built from TRBV6-5 and TRBJ2-2; D might be TRBD1 (5 bases). The sequence was collected from a woman aged 25 to 39 in good health. Sequencing was carried out using blood. CDR3 loop: CASGASSSAGELFF. Written as DNA, the CDR3 is TGTGCCAGCGGGGCTTCATCATCCGCCGGGGAGCTGTTTTTT.